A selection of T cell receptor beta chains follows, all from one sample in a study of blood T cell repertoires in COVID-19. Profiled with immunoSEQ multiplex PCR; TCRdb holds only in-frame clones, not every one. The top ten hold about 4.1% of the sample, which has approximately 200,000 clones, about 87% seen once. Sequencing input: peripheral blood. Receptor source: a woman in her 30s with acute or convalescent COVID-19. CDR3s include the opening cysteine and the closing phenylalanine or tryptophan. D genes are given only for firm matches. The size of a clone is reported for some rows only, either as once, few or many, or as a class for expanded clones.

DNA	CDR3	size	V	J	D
TGTGCCAGCAGTTTCCTCAGGGGAAATTCACCCCTCCACTTT	CASSFLRGNSPLHF	NA	TRBV6-5	TRBJ1-6	NA
TGTGCCAGCGTTAGAGAAGGGGCCAACGTCCTGACTTTC	CASVREGANVLTF	NA	TRBV2	TRBJ2-6	NA
TGTGCCAGCCGCACCAGGGCCAATTCACCCCTCCACTTT	CASRTRANSPLHF	NA	TRBV7-8	TRBJ1-6	NA
TGTGCCAGCAGTAGGGGAAATCAGCCCCAGCATTTT	CASSRGNQPQHF	NA	TRBV2	TRBJ1-5	NA
TGTGCCAGCAGCCTATCTTTTATATTGGAGCAGTACTTC	CASSLSFILEQYF	few	TRBV11-2	TRBJ2-7	NA
TGTGCCAGCAGAAGACAGGGCCATGGGGGGGGCTACACCTTC	CASRRQGHGGGYTF	NA	TRBV2	TRBJ1-2	TRBD1
TGTGCCAGCAGGTCGGTCGCAGATACGCAGTATTTT	CASRSVADTQYF	NA	TRBV28	TRBJ2-3	NA
TGTGCCAGCAGCTTGCGGACAGGGCTTGGGTCACCCCTCCACTTT	CASSLRTGLGSPLHF	NA	TRBV7-2	TRBJ1-6	TRBD1
TGTGCCAGCAGCCGCGGAGACCAAGAGACCCAGTACTTC	CASSRGDQETQYF	NA	TRBV3-1/TRBV3-2	TRBJ2-5	NA
TGTGCCAGCAGTCCCGGACAGGGTGGTGGCTACACCTTC	CASSPGQGGGYTF	NA	TRBV28	TRBJ1-2	TRBD1
TGTGCCAGCAGCGGGCAACCACAAGAGACCCAGTACTTC	CASSGQPQETQYF	NA	TRBV9	TRBJ2-5	NA